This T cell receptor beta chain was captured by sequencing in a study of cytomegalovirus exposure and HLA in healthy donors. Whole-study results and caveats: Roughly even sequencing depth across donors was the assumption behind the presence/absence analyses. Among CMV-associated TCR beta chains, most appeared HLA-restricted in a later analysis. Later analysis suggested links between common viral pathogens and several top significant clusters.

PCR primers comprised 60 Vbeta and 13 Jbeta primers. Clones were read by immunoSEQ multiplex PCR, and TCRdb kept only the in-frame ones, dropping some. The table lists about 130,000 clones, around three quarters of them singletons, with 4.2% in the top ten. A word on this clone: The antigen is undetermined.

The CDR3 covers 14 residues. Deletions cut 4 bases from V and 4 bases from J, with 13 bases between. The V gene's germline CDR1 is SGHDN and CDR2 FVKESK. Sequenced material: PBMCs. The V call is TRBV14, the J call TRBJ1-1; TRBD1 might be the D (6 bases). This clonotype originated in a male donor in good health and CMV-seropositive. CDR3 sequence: CASSPRGRGTEAFF. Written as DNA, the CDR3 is TGTGCCAGCAGCCCAAGGGGCAGGGGCACTGAAGCTTTCTTT.